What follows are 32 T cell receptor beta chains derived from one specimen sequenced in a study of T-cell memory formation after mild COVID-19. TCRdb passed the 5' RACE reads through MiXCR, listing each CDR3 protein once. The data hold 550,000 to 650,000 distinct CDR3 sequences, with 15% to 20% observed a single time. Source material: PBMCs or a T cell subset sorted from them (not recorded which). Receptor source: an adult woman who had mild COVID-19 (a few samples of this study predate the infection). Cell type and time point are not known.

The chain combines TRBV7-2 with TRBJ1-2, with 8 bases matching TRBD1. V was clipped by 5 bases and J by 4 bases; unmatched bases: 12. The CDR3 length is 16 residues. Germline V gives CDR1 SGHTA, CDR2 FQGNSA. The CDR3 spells CASSIRHRGNLYGYTF. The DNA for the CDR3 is TGTGCCAGCAGCATACGGCACAGGGGGAACCTCTATGGCTACACCTTC.

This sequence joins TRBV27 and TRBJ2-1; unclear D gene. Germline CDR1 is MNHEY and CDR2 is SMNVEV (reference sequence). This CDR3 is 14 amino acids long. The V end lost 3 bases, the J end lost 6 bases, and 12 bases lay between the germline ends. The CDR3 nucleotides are TGTGCCAGCAGTTTCTTTAAGGGCTCCAATGAGCAGTTCTTC. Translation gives CASSFFKGSNEQFF.

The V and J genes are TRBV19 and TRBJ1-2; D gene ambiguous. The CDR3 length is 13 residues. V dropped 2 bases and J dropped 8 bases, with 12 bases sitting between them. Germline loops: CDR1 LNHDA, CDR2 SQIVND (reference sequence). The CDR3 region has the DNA TGTGCCAGTAGTATACAACCGGAACAGGGCTACACCTTC. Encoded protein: CASSIQPEQGYTF.

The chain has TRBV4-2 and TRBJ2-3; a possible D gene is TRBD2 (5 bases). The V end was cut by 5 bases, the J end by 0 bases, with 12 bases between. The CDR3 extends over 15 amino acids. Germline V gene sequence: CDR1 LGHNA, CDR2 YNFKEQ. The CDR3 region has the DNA TGTGCCAGCAGCTCCAAGGCGGGTAGCACAGATACGCAGTATTTT. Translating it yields CASSSKAGSTDTQYF.

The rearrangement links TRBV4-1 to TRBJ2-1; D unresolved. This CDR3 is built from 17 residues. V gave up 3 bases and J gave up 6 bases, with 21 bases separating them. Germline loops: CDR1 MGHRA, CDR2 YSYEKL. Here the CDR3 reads CASSQMPAPFGRNEQFF. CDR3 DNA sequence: TGCGCCAGCAGCCAGATGCCGGCGCCTTTTGGGCGCAATGAGCAGTTCTTC.

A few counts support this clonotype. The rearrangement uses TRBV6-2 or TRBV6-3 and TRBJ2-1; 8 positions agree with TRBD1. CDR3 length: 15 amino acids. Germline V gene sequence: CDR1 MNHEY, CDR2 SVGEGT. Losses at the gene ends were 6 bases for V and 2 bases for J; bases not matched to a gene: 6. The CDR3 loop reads CASRLRTGTYNEQFF. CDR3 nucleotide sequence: TGTGCCAGCAGACTTAGGACAGGGACCTACAATGAGCAGTTCTTC.

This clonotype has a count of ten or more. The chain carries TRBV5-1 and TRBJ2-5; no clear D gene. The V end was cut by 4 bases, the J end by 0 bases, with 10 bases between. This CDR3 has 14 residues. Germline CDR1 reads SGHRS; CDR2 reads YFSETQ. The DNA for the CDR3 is TGCGCCAGCAGCCTCAACAGTGACCAAGAGACCCAGTACTTC. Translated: CASSLNSDQETQYF.

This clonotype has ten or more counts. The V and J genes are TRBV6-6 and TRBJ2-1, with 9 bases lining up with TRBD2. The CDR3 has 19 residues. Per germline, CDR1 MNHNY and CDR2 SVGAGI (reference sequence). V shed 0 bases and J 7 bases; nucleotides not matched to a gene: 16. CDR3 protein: CASSYSMGGGRASGNEQFF. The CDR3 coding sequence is TGTGCCAGCAGTTACTCGATGGGTGGCGGGAGGGCCAGCGGGAATGAGCAGTTCTTC.

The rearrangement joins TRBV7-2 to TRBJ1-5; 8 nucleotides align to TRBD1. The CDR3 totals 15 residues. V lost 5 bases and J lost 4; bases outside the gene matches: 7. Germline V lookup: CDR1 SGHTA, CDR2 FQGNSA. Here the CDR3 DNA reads TGTGCCAGCAGCGTCCAGGGGGCGAGGAATCAGCCCCAGCATTTT. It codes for CASSVQGARNQPQHF.

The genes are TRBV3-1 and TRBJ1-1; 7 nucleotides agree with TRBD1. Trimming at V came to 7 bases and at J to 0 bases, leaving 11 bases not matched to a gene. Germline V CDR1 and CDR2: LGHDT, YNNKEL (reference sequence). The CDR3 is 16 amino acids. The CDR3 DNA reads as TGTGCCAGCACCAATATACGGACAGGATTGAACACTGAAGCTTTCTTT. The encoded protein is CASTNIRTGLNTEAFF. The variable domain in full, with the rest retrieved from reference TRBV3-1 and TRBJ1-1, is DTAVSQTPKYLVTQMGNDKSIKCEQNLGHDTMYWYKQDSKKFLKIMFSYNNKELIINETVPNRFSPKSPDKAHLNLHINSLELGDSAVYFCASTNIRTGLNTEAFFGQGTRLTVV.

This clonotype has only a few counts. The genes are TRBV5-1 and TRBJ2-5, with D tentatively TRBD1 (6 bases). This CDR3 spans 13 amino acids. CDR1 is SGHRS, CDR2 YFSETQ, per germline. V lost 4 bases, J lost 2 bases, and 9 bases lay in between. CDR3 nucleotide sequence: TGCGCCAGCAGCCAGGGGTCTCAAGAGACCCAGTACTTC. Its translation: CASSQGSQETQYF.

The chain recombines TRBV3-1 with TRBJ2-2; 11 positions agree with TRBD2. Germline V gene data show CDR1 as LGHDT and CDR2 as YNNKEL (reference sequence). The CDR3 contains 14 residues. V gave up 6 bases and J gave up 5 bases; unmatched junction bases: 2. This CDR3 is CASSRTSGTGELFF. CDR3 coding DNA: TGTGCCAGCAGTAGGACTAGCGGGACCGGGGAGCTGTTTTTT.

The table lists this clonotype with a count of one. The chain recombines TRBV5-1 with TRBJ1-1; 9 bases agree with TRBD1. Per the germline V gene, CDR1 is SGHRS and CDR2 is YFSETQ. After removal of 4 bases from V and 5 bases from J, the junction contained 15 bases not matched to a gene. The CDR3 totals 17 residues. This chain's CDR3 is CASSRGTGFELRTEAFF. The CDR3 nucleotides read TGCGCCAGCAGCCGGGGGACAGGGTTTGAGTTACGTACTGAAGCTTTCTTT.

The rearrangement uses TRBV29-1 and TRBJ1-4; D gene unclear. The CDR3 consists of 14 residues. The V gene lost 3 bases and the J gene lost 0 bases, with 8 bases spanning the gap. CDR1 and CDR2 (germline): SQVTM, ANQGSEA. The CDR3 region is CSVDGGATNEKLFF. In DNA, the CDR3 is TGCAGCGTTGATGGTGGCGCAACTAATGAAAAACTGTTTTTT. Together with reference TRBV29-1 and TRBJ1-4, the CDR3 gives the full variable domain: SAVISQKPSRDICQRGTSLTIQCQVDSQVTMMFWYRQQPGQSLTLIATANQGSEATYESGFVIDKFPISRPNLTFSTLTVSNMSPEDSSIYLCSVDGGATNEKLFFGSGTQLSVL.

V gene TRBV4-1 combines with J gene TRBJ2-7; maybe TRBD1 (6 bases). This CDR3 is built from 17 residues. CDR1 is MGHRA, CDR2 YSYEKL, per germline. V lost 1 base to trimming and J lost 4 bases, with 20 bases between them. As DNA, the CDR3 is TGCGCCAGCAGCCAAGGGGACATCTCCCGACACCCTTACGAGCAGTACTTC. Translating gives CASSQGDISRHPYEQYF.

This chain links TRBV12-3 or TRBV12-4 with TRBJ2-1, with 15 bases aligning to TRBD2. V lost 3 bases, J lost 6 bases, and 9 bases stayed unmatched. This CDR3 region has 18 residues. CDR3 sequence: CASSFGRRTSGGANEQFF. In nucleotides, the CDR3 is TGTGCCAGCAGTTTTGGGAGAAGGACTAGCGGGGGGGCCAATGAGCAGTTCTTC.

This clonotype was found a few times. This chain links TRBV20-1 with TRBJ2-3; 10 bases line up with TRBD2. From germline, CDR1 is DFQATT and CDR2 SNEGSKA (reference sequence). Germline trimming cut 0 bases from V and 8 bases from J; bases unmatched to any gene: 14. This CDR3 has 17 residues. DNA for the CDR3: TGCAGTGCTAGAGATAAGGCTAGCGGGAGTTGGGGTGGTACGCAGTATTTT. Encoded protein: CSARDKASGSWGGTQYF.

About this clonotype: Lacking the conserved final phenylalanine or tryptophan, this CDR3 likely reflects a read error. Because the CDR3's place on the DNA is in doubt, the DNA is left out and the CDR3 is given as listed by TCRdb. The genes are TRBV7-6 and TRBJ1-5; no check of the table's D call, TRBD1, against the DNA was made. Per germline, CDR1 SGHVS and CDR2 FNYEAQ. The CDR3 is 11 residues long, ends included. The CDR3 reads CASSPLGPVVM.

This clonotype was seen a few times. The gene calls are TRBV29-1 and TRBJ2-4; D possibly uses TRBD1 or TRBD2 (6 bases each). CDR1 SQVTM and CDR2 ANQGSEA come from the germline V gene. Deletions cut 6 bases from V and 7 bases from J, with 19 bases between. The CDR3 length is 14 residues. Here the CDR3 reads CSVPEGGKGNIQYF. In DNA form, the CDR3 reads TGCAGCGTCCCTGAGGGGGGAAAAGGGAACATTCAGTACTTC.

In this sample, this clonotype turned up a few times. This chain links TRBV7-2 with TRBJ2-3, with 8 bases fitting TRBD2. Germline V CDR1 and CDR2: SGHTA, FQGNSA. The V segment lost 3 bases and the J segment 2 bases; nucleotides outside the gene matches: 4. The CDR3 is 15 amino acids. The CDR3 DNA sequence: TGTGCCAGCAGCTTCGAGCGGGGGTACACAGATACGCAGTATTTT. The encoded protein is CASSFERGYTDTQYF.

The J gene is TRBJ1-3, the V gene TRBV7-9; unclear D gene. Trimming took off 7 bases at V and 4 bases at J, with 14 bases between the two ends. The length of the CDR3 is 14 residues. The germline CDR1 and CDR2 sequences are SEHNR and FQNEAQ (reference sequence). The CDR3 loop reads CASIGGISGNTIYF. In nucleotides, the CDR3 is TGTGCCAGCATTGGAGGGATATCCGGAAACACCATATATTTT.

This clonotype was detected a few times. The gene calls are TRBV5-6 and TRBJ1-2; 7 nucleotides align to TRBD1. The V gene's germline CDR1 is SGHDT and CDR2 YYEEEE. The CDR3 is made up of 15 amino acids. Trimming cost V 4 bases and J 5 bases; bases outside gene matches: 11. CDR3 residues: CASSIDRDDWYGYTF. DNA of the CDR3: TGTGCCAGCAGCATCGACAGGGATGATTGGTATGGCTACACCTTC. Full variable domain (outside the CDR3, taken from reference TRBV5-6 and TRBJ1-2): DAGVTQSPTHLIKTRGQQVTLRCSPKSGHDTVSWYQQALGQGPQFIFQYYEEEERQRGNFPDRFSGHQFPNYSSELNVNALLLGDSALYLCASSIDRDDWYGYTFGSGTRLTVV.

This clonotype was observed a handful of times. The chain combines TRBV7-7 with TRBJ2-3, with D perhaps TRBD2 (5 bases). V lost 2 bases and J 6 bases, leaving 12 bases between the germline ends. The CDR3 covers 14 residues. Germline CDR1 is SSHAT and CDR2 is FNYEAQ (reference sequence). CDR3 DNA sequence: TGTGCCAGCAGCTTATATCCGGGATCCGATACGCAGTATTTT. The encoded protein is CASSLYPGSDTQYF.

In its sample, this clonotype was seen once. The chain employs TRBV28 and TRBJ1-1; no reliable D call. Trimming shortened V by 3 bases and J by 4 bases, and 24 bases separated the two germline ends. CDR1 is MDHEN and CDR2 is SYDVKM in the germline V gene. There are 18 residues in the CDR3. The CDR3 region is CASSLGYRTDPGGTEAFF. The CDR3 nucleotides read TGTGCCAGCAGTTTGGGGTACCGTACGGACCCAGGTGGCACTGAAGCTTTCTTT. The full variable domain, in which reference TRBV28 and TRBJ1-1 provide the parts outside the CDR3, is DVKVTQSSRYLVKRTGEKVFLECVQDMDHENMFWYRQDPGLGLRLIYFSYDVKMKEKGDIPEGYSVSREKKERFSLILESASTNQTSMYLCASSLGYRTDPGGTEAFFGQGTRLTVV.

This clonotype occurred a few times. The CDR3 nucleotides read TGTGCCAGCAGACCCGACAGGGGTTCCTACAATGAGCAGTTCTTC. Translated: CASRPDRGSYNEQFF. This chain connects TRBV6-6 to TRBJ2-1, with TRBD1 matching over 8 bases. The CDR3 extends over 15 amino acids. In germline, CDR1 is MNHNY, CDR2 SVGAGI (reference sequence). J lost 1 base, V lost 6 bases, and 5 bases had no gene match.

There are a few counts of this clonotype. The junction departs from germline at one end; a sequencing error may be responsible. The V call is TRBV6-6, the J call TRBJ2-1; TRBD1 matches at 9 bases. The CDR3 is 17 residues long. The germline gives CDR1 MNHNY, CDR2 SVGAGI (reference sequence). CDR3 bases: TGTGCCAGCAGTTACCCTTCGGACAGGGGCTCCCACAATGAGCAGTTCTTC. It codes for CASSYPSDRGSHNEQFF.

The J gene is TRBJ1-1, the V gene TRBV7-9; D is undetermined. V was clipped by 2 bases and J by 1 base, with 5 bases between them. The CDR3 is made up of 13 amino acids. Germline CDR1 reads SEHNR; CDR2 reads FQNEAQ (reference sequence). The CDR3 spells CASSLSSNTEAFF. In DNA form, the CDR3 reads TGTGCCAGCAGCTTATCCTCGAACACTGAAGCTTTCTTT.

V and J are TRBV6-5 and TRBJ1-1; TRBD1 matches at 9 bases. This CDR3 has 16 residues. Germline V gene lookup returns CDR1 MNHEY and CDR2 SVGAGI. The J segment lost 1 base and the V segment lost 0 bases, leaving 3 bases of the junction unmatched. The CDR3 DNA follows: TGTGCCAGCAGTTACTCGGGACAGGGATCGAACACTGAAGCTTTCTTT. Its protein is CASSYSGQGSNTEAFF.

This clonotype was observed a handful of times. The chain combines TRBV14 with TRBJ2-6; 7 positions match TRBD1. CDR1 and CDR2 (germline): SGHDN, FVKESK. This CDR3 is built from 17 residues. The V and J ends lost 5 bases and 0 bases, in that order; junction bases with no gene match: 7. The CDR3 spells CASSGRDSSSGANVLTF. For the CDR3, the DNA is TGTGCCAGCAGCGGCCGGGACAGCAGCTCTGGGGCCAACGTCCTGACTTTC.

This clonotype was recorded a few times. CDR3 in DNA: TGCAGCGTTGACCCAGGAGACTATGGCTACACCTTC. Amino acids: CSVDPGDYGYTF. The chain links TRBV29-1 to TRBJ1-2; no clear D gene. CDR3 length: 12 residues. V lost 3 bases and J 3 bases, leaving 8 bases between the germline ends. Germline CDR1 and CDR2: SQVTM and ANQGSEA.

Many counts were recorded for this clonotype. The CDR3 sequence is CASSLGRTGSETQYF. The DNA for the CDR3 is TGTGCCAGCAGCTTAGGGAGGACAGGTTCGGAGACCCAGTACTTC. This chain joins TRBV7-9 and TRBJ2-5; 7 positions match TRBD1. This CDR3 comprises 15 residues. The J segment lost 5 bases and the V segment lost 1 base, leaving 7 bases of the junction unmatched. Germline V gives CDR1 SEHNR, CDR2 FQNEAQ (reference sequence). The full variable domain, with the rest looked up from reference TRBV7-9 and TRBJ2-5, is DTGVSQNPRHKITKRGQNVTFRCDPISEHNRLYWYRQTLGQGPEFLTYFQNEAQLEKSRLLSDRFSAERPKGSFSTLEIQRTEQGDSAMYLCASSLGRTGSETQYFGPGTRLLVL.

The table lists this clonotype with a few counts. CDR3 loop: CASSLSAGNQETQYF. Written as DNA, the CDR3 is TGTGCCAGCAGCTTGTCCGCCGGCAACCAAGAGACCCAGTACTTC. The chain couples TRBV11-2 to TRBJ2-5; D remains unclear. The germline V and J ends were trimmed by 3 bases and 0 bases, with 11 bases remaining between them. This CDR3 is built from 15 residues. Germline CDR1 reads SGHAT; CDR2 reads FQNNGV.